Detailed here is one T cell receptor beta chain. This record belongs to a study of blood T cell repertoires in COVID-19. Study as a whole: Spain, Italy and the United States supplied samples that represented acute and convalescent COVID-19.

Unmatched junction bases numbered 9, after V lost 5 bases and J lost 1 base. Germline CDR1 is SGHNT and CDR2 is YENEEA. This CDR3 has 16 amino acids. In the study's own analysis: Nucleated cell counts were estimated from reference gene primer amplification. TCRdb keeps only in-frame clones here, not all; method: immunoSEQ multiplex PCR. V, J and clone size derive from that table, while D and trimming were established from the DNA sequence. The data hold roughly 120,000 clones, with around nine tenths observed a single time. The V and J genes are TRBV11-3 and TRBJ1-1, with 8 bases identical to TRBD1. Source material: peripheral blood. This TCR was recovered from a woman in her 70s who had recovered from COVID-19. CDR3: CASSPGQGSTNTEAFF. The DNA for the CDR3 is TGTGCCAGCAGCCCTGGACAGGGCAGCACGAACACTGAAGCTTTCTTT.